The rows below give T cell receptor beta chains drawn from one sample of a study of cytomegalovirus exposure and HLA in healthy donors. This table comes from immunoSEQ multiplex PCR, and its TCRdb copy is limited to in-frame clones, with some not included. The sample has over 150,000 clones, approximately 79% seen once. Material: PBMCs. The receptors shown here come from a man between 35 and 55 years old in good health and CMV-seronegative. Each CDR3 is given with its conserved first and last residue. The D gene is left open where the match is weak. Clone size is not always given. Where it is, it says once, few, many or a class for expanded clones.

size	length	D	V	J	CDR3	DNA
NA	17	TRBD2	TRBV30	TRBJ2-3	CAWTPGLAVGGTDTQYF	TGTGCCTGGACCCCGGGACTAGCGGTAGGAGGCACAGATACGCAGTATTTT
few	17	TRBD2	TRBV5-1	TRBJ2-3	CASSPSSGRRGTDTQYF	TGCGCCAGCAGCCCAAGTAGCGGGAGGAGGGGCACAGATACGCAGTATTTT
NA	15	TRBD1	TRBV4-3	TRBJ2-1	CASSTGTGGSLPEFF	TGCGCCAGCAGCACCGGGACAGGGGGCTCCCTACCGGAGTTCTTC
NA	15	TRBD2	TRBV28	TRBJ2-1	CASSLGGLTYNEQFF	TGTGCCAGCAGTTTAGGGGGACTAACTTACAATGAGCAGTTCTTC
NA	16	TRBD1	TRBV27	TRBJ2-4	CASSPRTGLAKNSQYF	TGTGCCAGCAGTCCCCGGACAGGGTTAGCCAAAAACAGTCAGTACTTC
NA	16	NA	TRBV7-9	TRBJ2-7	CSSSLSRLGGFTEQYF	TGTTCCAGCAGCTTATCAAGACTAGGAGGATTTACCGAGCAGTACTTC
NA	17	NA	TRBV21-1	TRBJ2-7	CASSNAVGTSGRGEQYF	TGTGCCAGCAGCAATGCTGTCGGGACTAGCGGGAGAGGGGAGCAGTACTTC
NA	16	TRBD1	TRBV6-6	TRBJ2-5	CASRASGTEPSGAQYF	TGTGCCAGCAGAGCCTCCGGGACAGAACCCTCAGGGGCCCAGTACTTC
NA	12	NA	TRBV6-6	TRBJ2-4	CASSERNNIQYF	TGTGCCAGCAGTGAGCGGAACAATATTCAGTACTTC
NA	14	NA	TRBV30	TRBJ1-1	CAWSGDSMVTEAFF	TGTGCCTGGTCGGGGGACTCTATGGTCACTGAAGCTTTCTTT
NA	14	NA	TRBV12-5	TRBJ2-2	CASGLATNTGELFF	TGTGCTAGTGGTTTGGCCACGAACACCGGGGAGCTGTTTTTT
NA	18	TRBD2	TRBV5-6	TRBJ2-3	CASSSRGDSGRHTDTQYF	TGTGCCAGCAGCTCCCGAGGAGATAGCGGGAGGCACACAGATACGCAGTATTTT
NA	13	NA	TRBV11-2	TRBJ2-7	CASSFGQSVEQYF	TGTGCCAGCAGCTTCGGACAGTCGGTCGAGCAGTACTTC
NA	15	TRBD1	TRBV19	TRBJ1-5	CASSKEQGAYQPQHF	TGTGCCAGTAGTAAGGAACAGGGGGCTTATCAGCCCCAGCATTTT
NA	15	TRBD2	TRBV7-2	TRBJ2-1	CASSLSSGSTSEQFF	TGTGCCAGCAGCTTATCTAGCGGGAGCACGAGTGAGCAGTTCTTC
NA	19	TRBD2	TRBV18	TRBJ2-5	CASSALAGTSGRDQETQYF	TGTGCCAGCTCAGCACTGGCCGGGACTAGCGGGAGGGACCAAGAGACCCAGTACTTC
NA	15	NA	TRBV5-1	TRBJ2-5	CASSLGRGAQETQYF	TGCGCCAGCAGCTTGGGCCGGGGTGCCCAAGAGACCCAGTACTTC
NA	16	TRBD2	TRBV28	TRBJ2-1	CASSPSLAGEGNEQFF	TGTGCCAGCAGCCCTTCCCTAGCGGGAGAGGGGAATGAGCAGTTCTTC
NA	14	NA	TRBV28	TRBJ2-1	CASSFKGLYNEQFF	TGTGCCAGCAGCTTCAAGGGACTGTACAATGAGCAGTTCTTC
NA	14	TRBD1	TRBV7-8	TRBJ1-5	CASSLTTGVQPQHF	TGTGCCAGCAGCCTTACAACAGGGGTTCAGCCCCAGCATTTT
NA	16	NA	TRBV7-2	TRBJ2-2	CASSSGGSGNTGELFF	TGTGCCAGCAGCTCAGGGGGTAGCGGGAACACCGGGGAGCTGTTTTTT
NA	12	NA	TRBV6-5	TRBJ1-1	CASSRGGDGAFF	TGTGCCAGCTCCAGAGGAGGGGATGGAGCTTTCTTT
NA	16	NA	TRBV7-2	TRBJ1-2	CASSLDGVAGSYGYTF	TGTGCCAGCAGCTTAGATGGGGTTGCGGGATCCTATGGCTACACCTTC
NA	14	TRBD2	TRBV28	TRBJ2-7	CASTGGIFSYEQYF	TGTGCCAGCACGGGGGGGATATTCTCCTACGAGCAGTACTTC
NA	15	NA	TRBV15	TRBJ2-6	CATSAPDIGANGLTF	TGTGCCACCAGCGCCCCGGACATAGGGGCCAACGGCCTGACTTTC
few	14	TRBD1	TRBV29-1	TRBJ2-3	CSVRTGARADTQYF	TGCAGCGTGAGGACAGGCGCAAGGGCAGATACGCAGTATTTT
few	15	NA	TRBV7-2	TRBJ1-5	CASSLASEGDQPQHF	TGTGCCAGCAGCTTAGCGAGTGAAGGGGATCAGCCCCAGCATTTT
NA	15	TRBD1	TRBV7-2	TRBJ2-7	CASSPPWGQNYEQYF	TGTGCCAGCAGCCCCCCGTGGGGACAGAACTACGAGCAGTACTTC
NA	16	NA	TRBV4-3	TRBJ2-3	CASSQEPAGRTDTQYF	TGCGCCAGCAGCCAAGAACCCGCGGGAAGAACAGATACGCAGTATTTT
NA	16	TRBD2	TRBV6-1	TRBJ2-3	CASSEGLAGRGDTQYF	TGTGCCAGCAGTGAGGGACTAGCGGGAAGAGGAGATACGCAGTATTTT
NA	13	NA	TRBV6-4	TRBJ1-2	CASSDSRSHGYTF	TGTGCCAGCAGTGACTCGAGAAGCCATGGCTACACCTTC
NA	17	TRBD2	TRBV5-1	TRBJ2-2	CASSAGLAGGPAGELFF	TGCGCCAGCAGCGCGGGACTAGCGGGAGGGCCCGCCGGGGAGCTGTTTTTT
NA	16	TRBD2	TRBV5-4	TRBJ2-1	CASSPEGLAGGNEQFF	TGTGCCAGCAGCCCCGAGGGACTAGCGGGAGGGAATGAGCAGTTCTTC
NA	16	TRBD2	TRBV6-6	TRBJ2-1	CASTMWPGGLYNEQFF	TGTGCCAGCACCATGTGGCCGGGAGGGCTTTACAATGAGCAGTTCTTC
NA	12	NA	TRBV29-1	TRBJ2-7	CSVDTGGDEQYF	TGCAGCGTTGATACTGGCGGGGACGAGCAGTACTTC
once	15	TRBD1	TRBV5-1	TRBJ2-6	CASSLPDEGANGLTF	TGCGCCAGCAGCTTGCCCGACGAGGGGGCCAACGGCCTGACTTTC
NA	13	TRBD1	TRBV6-5	TRBJ1-1	CASSYGQGAIAFF	TGTGCCAGCAGTTATGGACAGGGGGCGATCGCTTTCTTT
NA	15	TRBD2	TRBV6-5	TRBJ2-7	CASSYSGTSGYEQYF	TGTGCCAGCAGTTACTCCGGGACTAGCGGCTACGAGCAGTACTTC
NA	15	TRBD1	TRBV6-5	TRBJ2-5	CATNPGTAPQETQYF	TGTGCCACCAACCCCGGGACAGCCCCCCAAGAGACCCAGTACTTC
NA	12	NA	TRBV11-2	TRBJ2-5	CASSSTGETQYF	TGTGCCAGCAGCTCCACCGGGGAGACCCAGTACTTC
NA	15	NA	TRBV5-6	TRBJ1-2	CASSHWGQGTWDYTF	TGTGCCAGCAGCCATTGGGGGCAGGGCACATGGGACTACACCTTC
NA	16	NA	TRBV4-1	TRBJ2-3	CASSQTTPFGTDTQYF	TGCGCCAGCAGCCAAACGACACCATTTGGCACAGATACGCAGTATTTT
NA	12	TRBD2	TRBV29-1	TRBJ2-1	CRCLAGDREQFF	TGCAGATGCTTAGCGGGAGATCGTGAGCAGTTCTTC
NA	15	NA	TRBV7-2	TRBJ2-5	CASSLPQGGKETQYF	TGTGCCAGCAGCTTACCTCAGGGAGGTAAAGAGACCCAGTACTTC
NA	15	NA	TRBV7-2	TRBJ2-3	CASTLETGSTDTQYF	TGTGCCAGCACCTTGGAGACGGGTAGCACAGATACGCAGTATTTT
NA	13	NA	TRBV11-3	TRBJ2-7	CASSLEGASEQYF	TGTGCCAGCAGCTTAGAGGGGGCCAGCGAGCAGTACTTC
NA	15	NA	TRBV29-1	TRBJ1-2	CSVQTGLTVNYGYTF	TGCAGCGTTCAGACAGGCTTGACTGTTAACTATGGCTACACCTTC
NA	15	TRBD2	TRBV7-6	TRBJ2-7	CASSLEVTGGYEQYF	TGTGCCAGCAGCTTAGAAGTAACGGGAGGGTACGAGCAGTACTTC
NA	16	TRBD2	TRBV7-2	TRBJ2-3	CASSLARGSASDTQYF	TGTGCCAGCAGCTTAGCGCGGGGGTCGGCGTCAGATACGCAGTATTTT
NA	15	NA	TRBV7-8	TRBJ2-3	CASSRGTRGTDTQYF	TGTGCCAGCAGCCGAGGTACAAGAGGCACAGATACGCAGTATTTT
NA	18	TRBD2	TRBV9	TRBJ2-3	CASSVGWTSGRRGDTQYF	TGTGCCAGCAGCGTAGGGTGGACTAGCGGGAGGAGAGGAGATACGCAGTATTTT
NA	14	TRBD1	TRBV2	TRBJ2-3	CAIKTGSSTDTQYF	TGTGCCATCAAGACAGGGTCTAGCACAGATACGCAGTATTTT